The clone carrying this TCR beta chain was seen a handful of times. Unique molecular identifiers tagged the TCRbeta library. TCRdb processed the PCR reads anew with MiXCR; each CDR3 protein has one entry. The sample has roughly 200,000 distinct CDR3 sequences, 8% to 9.5% seen once; the top ten hold around 6%. These data belong to a study of T-cell reconstitution after alpha-beta-depleted transplantation in children. The CDR3 extends over 12 amino acids. Trimming cost V 0 bases and J 14 bases, with 11 bases left between them. Per the germline V gene, CDR1 is SNHLY and CDR2 is FYNNEI. The material sequenced was PBMCs from the stem cell graft donor, taken from the stem cell graft. The sequence was obtained from a human donor who donated a stem cell graft to a child with acute lymphoblastic leukemia. This rearrangement joins TRBV2 to TRBJ1-5, with D perhaps TRBD1 (5 bases). The chain's CDR3 is CASSEAGGKEHF. DNA of the CDR3: TGTGCCAGCAGTGAAGCGGGGGGAAAAGAGCATTTT.